This T cell receptor (beta chain) was captured in a study of CD8 T cells in Susac syndrome. Reverse transcription of roughly 0.45 to 1 ug RNA was performed with random hexamers. Amplification of TCR beta CDR3 across 54 Vbeta and 13 Jbeta was performed with immunoSEQ multiplex PCR. One entry per CDR3 protein results from TCRdb running MiXCR on the immunoSEQ multiplex PCR reads. The sample shows 150,000 to 200,000 distinct CDR3 sequences, about 94% of them seen only once. Healthy donors constituted the control group, matched for age and sex. TEMRA cells were FACS-enriched, while CD8+ and CD4+ T cells were negatively isolated. V lost 1 base and J 2 bases, leaving 12 bases between the germline ends. Looked up from germline, CDR1 is MNHNS and CDR2 is SASEGT. The CDR3 consists of 15 residues. This clonotype came up once.

This chain joins TRBV6-1 and TRBJ2-7; a weak D match, TRBD1 (6 bases). Sequenced input: CD4+ T cells from PBMCs. The clonotype was recovered from a human donor in good health. CDR3: CASSEDQGLTYEQYF. CDR3 nucleotides: TGTGCCAGCAGTGAAGACCAGGGGTTAACCTACGAGCAGTACTTC.